This TCR beta chain was sequenced during a study of Tregs in tolerant kidney transplant recipients. Study-level points and caveats: Activated donor B cell expansion appeared to reveal the most relevant donor-specific TCRbeta repertoire.

Germline CDR1 and CDR2: SGHTA and FQGTGA. CDR3 length: 15 residues. V lost 5 bases and J lost 3; bases outside the gene matches: 6. Generated by immunoSEQ multiplex PCR, the TCRdb table keeps only in-frame clones and is missing some. This sample has about 81,000 clones, with roughly nine tenths found just once. As regards this clone: Antigen unknown.

Mixed chimerism was transient after nonmyeloablative marrow transplants from related graft donors. CD4+CD25+CD127- Tregs, CD4+CD25- non-Tregs, CD4 and CD8 cells were sorted. The source was CD4+ T cells from blood (PBMCs), collected 24 months after the transplant. The sequence came from a human patient who received a combined kidney and bone marrow transplant. Some T cells may trace back to the graft donor. The gene calls are TRBV7-3 and TRBJ1-1; 10 bases agree with TRBD1. The CDR3 sequence: CASSVGTGEDTEAFF. CDR3 nucleotides: TGTGCCAGCAGCGTAGGGACAGGGGAAGACACTGAAGCTTTCTTT.